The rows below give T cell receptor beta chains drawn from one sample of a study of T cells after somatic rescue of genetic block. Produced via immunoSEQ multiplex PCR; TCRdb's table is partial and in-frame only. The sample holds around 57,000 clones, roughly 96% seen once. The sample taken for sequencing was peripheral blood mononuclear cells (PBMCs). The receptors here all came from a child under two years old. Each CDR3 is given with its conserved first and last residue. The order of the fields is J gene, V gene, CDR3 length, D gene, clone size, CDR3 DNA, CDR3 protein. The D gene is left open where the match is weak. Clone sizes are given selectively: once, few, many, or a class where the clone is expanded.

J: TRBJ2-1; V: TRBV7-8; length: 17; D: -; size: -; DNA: TGTGCCAGCAGCGAAGGCCCCGTGGTTGGTGTCTACAATGAGCAGTTCTTC; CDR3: CASSEGPVVGVYNEQFF
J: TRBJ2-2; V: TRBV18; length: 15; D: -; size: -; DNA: TGTGCCAGCTCACCAATAAGCCAGAACACCGGGGAGCTGTTTTTT; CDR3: CASSPISQNTGELFF
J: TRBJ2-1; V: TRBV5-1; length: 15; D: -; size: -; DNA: TGCGCCAGCAGCTTGGAAGCGGGCTCCTACAATGAGCAGTTCTTC; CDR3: CASSLEAGSYNEQFF
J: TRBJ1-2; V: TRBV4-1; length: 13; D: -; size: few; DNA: TGCGCCAGCAGCCAAGAGGGGACGGCCGGCTACACCTTC; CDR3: CASSQEGTAGYTF
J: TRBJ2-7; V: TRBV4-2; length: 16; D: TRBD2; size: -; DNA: TGTGCCAGCAGCCAGAGACCGGGACTAGCGGACTACGAGCAGTACTTC; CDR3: CASSQRPGLADYEQYF
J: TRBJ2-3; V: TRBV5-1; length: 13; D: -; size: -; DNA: TGCGCCAGCAGCTTGAGAGGGAGGGATACGCAGTATTTT; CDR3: CASSLRGRDTQYF
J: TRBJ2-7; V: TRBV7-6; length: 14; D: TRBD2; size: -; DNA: TGTGCCAGCAGCGCGGGGACTAGCGGTTACGAGCAGTACTTC; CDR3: CASSAGTSGYEQYF
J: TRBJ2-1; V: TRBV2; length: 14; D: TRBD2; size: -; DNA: TGTGCCAGCAGTCCCCTTAATGAGCGGGAGAGGGGGTTCTTC; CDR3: CASSPLNERERGFF
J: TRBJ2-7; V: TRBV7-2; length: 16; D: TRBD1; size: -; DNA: TGTGCCAGCAGCTTACGGACAGGGAAAGTCCTCTACGAGCAGTACTTC; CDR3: CASSLRTGKVLYEQYF
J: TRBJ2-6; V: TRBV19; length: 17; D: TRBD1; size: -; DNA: TGTGCCACCCTCACCGGGACAGGATACTCTGGGGCCAACGTCCTGACTTTC; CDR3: CATLTGTGYSGANVLTF
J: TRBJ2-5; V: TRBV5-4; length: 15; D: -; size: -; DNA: TGTGCCAGCAGCTATACAGGATCGGGGAGGGAGACCCAGTACTTC; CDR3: CASSYTGSGRETQYF
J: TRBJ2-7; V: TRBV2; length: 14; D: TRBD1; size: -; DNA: TGTGCCAGCAGTGGGGGGACAGGGGTCTACGAGCAGTACTTC; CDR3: CASSGGTGVYEQYF
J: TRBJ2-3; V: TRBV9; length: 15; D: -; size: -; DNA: TGTGCCAGCAGCGCGGACTCGTATAGCACAGATACGCAGTATTTT; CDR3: CASSADSYSTDTQYF